These 15 T cell receptor beta chains came from one sample sequenced in a study of T cell clonality in common variable immunodeficiency (dated by TCRdb to the mid-2010s). Library generation was performed with the immunoSEQ multiplex PCR assay. In its TCRdb copy, this immuneACCESS table keeps in-frame sequences only and misses some clones. Where compared with another copy, unresolved V genes explain less than half of these, and the others have no known cause. The sample counts approximately 81,000 clones, each observed more than once. Approximately 0.81% of the sample rests with the top ten. The specimen was peripheral blood mononuclear cells. The receptors were gathered from a person aged 18 to 69 in good health.

At least ten counts were recorded for this clone. The CDR3 end falls 3 residues outside the read, so it is completed with the germline J gene. The chain has TRBV20-1 and TRBJ1-5; 10 positions match TRBD1. Germline-derived CDR1 and CDR2 are DFQATT and SNEGSKA (reference sequence). The CDR3 is 15 residues long. CDR3 bases read: TGCAGTGCCAAGCCCGGGACAGGGGCCCGGGATCCC. Protein: CSAKPGTGARDP. The whole CDR3 sequence reads CSAKPGTGARDPQHF.

The sample holds many counts of this clone. The CDR3 extends 3 residues past the end of the read, so its final part is completed from the germline J gene. The chain joins TRBV7-6 to TRBJ1-1; D is undetermined. CDR3 length: 14 amino acids. V lost 4 bases to trimming and J lost 4 bases, with 13 bases between them. CDR1 is SGHVS and CDR2 is FNYEAQ in the germline V gene. CDR3 DNA, as far as it was read: TGTGCCAGCAGCTCGCTTCGGGGAGGCACTGAA. Translation: CASSSLRGGTE. The entire CDR3 protein is CASSSLRGGTEAFF.

At least ten counts were recorded for this clone. Read coverage stops 3 residues before the CDR3 terminus; the germline J gene supplies the remainder. J is TRBJ2-1 and V is TRBV20-1; D is unclear. CDR1 and CDR2 from the germline V gene are DFQATT and SNEGSKA (reference sequence). Trimming stripped 0 bases from V and 3 bases from J, with 12 bases between. CDR3 length: 15 amino acids. CDR3 residues: CSARDRAEDYNEQFF. Incomplete CDR3 DNA: TGCAGTGCTAGAGATAGGGCAGAAGACTACAATGAG.

This clone was seen at least ten times. The CDR3 end lies 3 residues beyond the end of the read and is filled in from the germline J gene. The chain recombines TRBV5-4 with TRBJ2-7; TRBD2 matches 7 bases. CDR1 is SGHNT and CDR2 is YYREEE in the germline V gene (reference sequence). This CDR3 has 14 residues. Unmatched junction bases numbered 3, after V lost 0 bases and J lost 3 bases. The CDR3 loop reads CASSLGRGSYEQYF. CDR3 DNA (partial): TGTGCCAGCAGCTTGGGCCGCGGGAGCTACGAG.

Remarks on this clone: The CDR3 is cut off 3 residues early in the read; its end comes from the germline J gene. This sequence joins TRBV25-1 and TRBJ2-7, with 10 bases fitting TRBD2. V dropped 0 bases and J dropped 5; count of bases not matched to a gene: 7. The CDR3 is made up of 16 amino acids. Per the germline V gene, CDR1 is MGHDK and CDR2 is SYGVNS. CDR3 residues: CASSEYSGTSVNEQYF. CDR3 DNA (partial): TGTGCCAGCAGTGAATACTCCGGGACTAGCGTAAACGAG.

This clone was observed at least ten times. Sequencing ends 3 residues short of the CDR3 end; the germline J gene provides the rest. The chain joins TRBV20-1 to TRBJ2-5; TRBD2 matches 7 bases. V lost 1 base to trimming and J lost 4 bases; unmatched junction nucleotides: 6. CDR1 and CDR2 (germline): DFQATT, SNEGSKA (reference sequence). This CDR3 contains 14 residues. CDR3 amino acids: CSARGSGTGETQYF. CDR3 DNA, as far as it was read: TGCAGTGCTAGAGGGAGCGGGACGGGAGAGACC.

This clone was seen many times. The CDR3 is cut off 3 residues early in the read; its end comes from the germline J gene. The chain uses TRBV6-2 or TRBV6-3 and TRBJ2-7; D is unclear. V gave up 2 bases and J gave up 4 bases, with 3 bases separating them. Germline CDR1 reads MNHEY; CDR2 reads SVGEGT. CDR3 length equals 11 residues. This chain's CDR3 is CASSYPYEQYF. The DNA read from the CDR3 is TGTGCCAGCAGTTACCCGTACGAG.

This clone was observed many times. Read sequence stops 3 residues before the CDR3 end, and the germline J gene provides the missing end. This sequence joins TRBV12-5 and TRBJ2-7; 8 bases map to TRBD1. The CDR3 is 15 residues long. V shed 3 bases and J 2 bases; nucleotides not matched to a gene: 6. The germline V gene encodes CDR1 LGHNT and CDR2 FRNRAP. The CDR3 sequence: CASGLRRTGPYEQYF. The part of the CDR3 DNA that was read is TGTGCTAGTGGTTTAAGGAGGACAGGGCCCTACGAG.

This clone was observed at least ten times. The read terminates 3 residues ahead of where the CDR3 ends, so the germline J gene completes it. This sequence joins TRBV11-3 and TRBJ2-5; 7 bases agree with TRBD1. Germline V gene lookup returns CDR1 SGHNT and CDR2 YENEEA. The CDR3 has 15 residues. Trimming removed 4 bases from V and 2 bases from J; junction bases left unmatched: 7. CDR3 in amino acids: CASSWTGGLQETQYF. CDR3 bases read: TGTGCCAGCAGCTGGACAGGAGGACTTCAAGAGACC. Looking up the rest from reference TRBV11-3 and TRBJ2-5 gives the full variable domain: EAGVVQSPRYKIIEKKQPVAFWCNPISGHNTLYWYLQNLGQGPELLIRYENEEAVDDSQLPKDRFSAERLKGVDSTLKIQPAELGDSAVYLCASSWTGGLQETQYFGPGTRLLVL.

This clone appeared many times. The CDR3 end is not reached by the read, which stops 3 residues before it; the germline J gene fills it in. The chain uses TRBV7-8 and TRBJ2-2; TRBD2 aligns across 7 bases. CDR1 is SGHVS and CDR2 is FQNEAQ in the germline V gene. This CDR3 comprises 15 residues. The V segment lost 3 bases and the J segment 4 bases; nucleotides outside the gene matches: 5. The covered CDR3 bases are TGTGCCAGCAGCTTCTGGCGGGAGAGCACCGGGGAG. Its protein is CASSFWRESTGE. The full CDR3 reads CASSFWRESTGELFF.

Ten or more counts support this clone. The CDR3 goes on 3 residues after the read ends, and that part is filled in from the germline J gene. The chain employs TRBV2 and TRBJ2-7; perhaps TRBD1 as D (5 bases). The germline gives CDR1 SNHLY, CDR2 FYNNEI. The CDR3 spans 11 residues. Trimming cost V 5 bases and J 5 bases, with 7 bases left between them. CDR3 amino acids: CASSSQDEQYF. The part of the CDR3 DNA that was read is TGTGCCAGCAGTTCACAGGACGAG. Full variable domain (missing parts from reference TRBV2 and TRBJ2-7): EPEVTQTPSHQVTQMGQEVILRCVPISNHLYFYWYRQILGQKVEFLVSFYNNEISEKSEIFDDQFSVERPDGSNFTLKIRSTKLEDSAMYFCASSSQDEQYFGPGTRLTVT.

This clone was picked up many times. Coverage ceases 3 residues before the CDR3 finishes, and the germline J gene fills in the end. This chain joins TRBV29-1 and TRBJ1-1; no reliable D call. The CDR3 contains 17 residues. The germline CDR1 and CDR2 sequences are SQVTM and ANQGSEA. Trimming shortened V by 2 bases and J by 4 bases, and 23 bases separated the two germline ends. The sequenced part of the CDR3 DNA is TGCAGCGTTGAACCCCCGAGCCTTCCCGTTCGGTTCACTGAA. Translated, it gives CSVEPPSLPVRFTE. The full-length CDR3 reads as CSVEPPSLPVRFTEAFF.

At least ten counts were recorded for this clone. The DNA ends 3 residues before the CDR3 does, and the rest of the CDR3 is filled in from the germline J gene. The chain couples TRBV10-1 to TRBJ2-1, with 9 bases that match TRBD2. This CDR3 spans 15 amino acids. Germline lookup yields CDR1 WNHNN and CDR2 SYGVQD (reference sequence). With V trimmed by 3 bases and J by 4 bases, 4 bases remained unmatched. The part of the CDR3 DNA that was read is TGCGCCAGCAGTGACCCCAGCGGGAGGTACAATGAG. Translated, it gives CASSDPSGRYNE. The whole CDR3 region reads CASSDPSGRYNEQFF.

In this sample, this clone turned up many times. The read finishes 3 residues shy of the CDR3 end, and the germline J gene is used to complete it. The chain carries TRBV4-1 and TRBJ1-5, with 7 positions matching TRBD1. Germline V gives CDR1 MGHRA, CDR2 YSYEKL. J gave up 5 bases and V 3 bases, and 7 bases lay outside the gene matches. This CDR3 contains 15 residues. The DNA read from the CDR3 is TGCGCCAGCAGCCAGGATTGGCAGGGGGATCAGCCC. The encoded protein is CASSQDWQGDQP. The whole CDR3 sequence reads CASSQDWQGDQPQHF.

This clone was seen ten or more times. The read terminates 3 residues ahead of where the CDR3 ends, so the germline J gene completes it. This chain connects TRBV10-3 to TRBJ2-3, with TRBD2 matching over 10 bases. CDR1 and CDR2 (germline): ENHRY, SYGVKD. The ends lost 0 bases at V and 6 bases at J; junction bases unmatched: 15. CDR3 length equals 19 residues. The sequenced part of the CDR3 DNA is TGTGCCATCAGTGAGTCGATCTCCGGGACTAGCGATCCCAGCGATACG. This gives the protein CAISESISGTSDPSDT. The full CDR3 sequence reads CAISESISGTSDPSDTQYF.